This T cell receptor beta chain was sequenced for a study of shared clonotypes between healthy human individuals. Points from the study as a whole: Across four donors, naive CD4 shared around 5%, naive CD8 approximately 3.5%, memory CD4 about 2.5%, memory CD8 0.4%. Clonotype sharing among donors was thought likely to change with sequencing depth. The generation probabilities recorded for non-shared clonotypes fell below those of clonotypes shared by all four donors. Across subsets, estimated richness was generally greater for naive than for memory populations.

Trimming left V 4 bases short and J 0 bases short, with 11 bases between. CDR3 length: 15 amino acids. The V gene's germline CDR1 is SGHNT and CDR2 YYREEE (reference sequence). Sequencing was performed with immunoSEQ multiplex PCR; in TCRdb, only in-frame clones are kept and a portion is missing. This table has hundreds of thousands of clones, under 80% appearing once. On this clone: The antigen is undetermined.

The rearrangement joins TRBV5-4 to TRBJ2-4; tentative D call: TRBD2 (6 bases). The sequence was collected from a woman younger than 45 in good health. Sequencing input: memory CD4+ T cells sorted from blood. Regarding subset: CD45RA-negative fraction. The CDR3: CASSPAGPAKNIQYF. CDR3 in DNA: TGTGCCAGCAGCCCGGCGGGGCCAGCCAAAAACATTCAGTACTTC.